This entry is about one T cell receptor (beta chain). The junction departs from the called germline gene at one end, perhaps through a read error. Scientists recovered RNA and DNA together from roughly 21-30 mg of unsorted bulk tissue. Reverse transcription of about 0.5 ug total RNA with a constant-region primer produced TCR beta cDNA. Three nested multiplex PCR rounds of slightly modified ARM-PCR generated TCR beta libraries. Two initial PCR rounds of around 10 cycles each paired TRBV1-TRBV30 forward primers with a C-beta reverse primer. One entry per CDR3 protein, called by TCRdb with MiXCR from the multiplex PCR reads. Of 90,000 to 150,000 distinct CDR3 sequences in the sample, nearly 70% are singletons; the top ten hold around 8.1%. This record belongs to a study of tumor-infiltrating lymphocytes in primary liver carcinoma. The CDR3 has 20 residues. Germline values: CDR1 MNHNS, CDR2 SASEGT.

This TCR was sampled from a woman in her sixties or seventies with primary liver carcinoma and hepatitis B virus infection. The chain employs TRBV6-1 and TRBJ2-7, with D possibly being TRBD2 (7 bases). The material sequenced was tumor-adjacent normal liver tissue. This CDR3 reads CVSSEAADRGASLGRYEQYF. The DNA for the CDR3 is TGTGTCAGCAGTGAAGCCGCTGACCGGGGGGCTAGTCTGGGCCGCTACGAGCAGTACTTC.